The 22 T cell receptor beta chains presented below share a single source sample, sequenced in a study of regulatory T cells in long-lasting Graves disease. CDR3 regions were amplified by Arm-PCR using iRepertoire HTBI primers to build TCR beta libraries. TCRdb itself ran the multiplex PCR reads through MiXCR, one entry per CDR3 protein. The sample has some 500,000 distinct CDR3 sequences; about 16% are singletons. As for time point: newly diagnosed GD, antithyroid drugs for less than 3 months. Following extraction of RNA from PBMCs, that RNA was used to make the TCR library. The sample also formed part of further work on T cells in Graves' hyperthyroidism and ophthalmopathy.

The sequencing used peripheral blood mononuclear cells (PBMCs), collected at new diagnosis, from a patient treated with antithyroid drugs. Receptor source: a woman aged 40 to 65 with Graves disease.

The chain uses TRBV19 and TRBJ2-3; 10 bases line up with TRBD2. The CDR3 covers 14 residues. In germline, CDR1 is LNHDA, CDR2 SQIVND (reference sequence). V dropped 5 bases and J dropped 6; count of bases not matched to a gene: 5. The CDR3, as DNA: TGTGCCAGTAGTCCCAGCGGGGGGGGTGATACGCAGTATTTT. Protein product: CASSPSGGGDTQYF.

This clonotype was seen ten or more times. The CDR3 loop reads CASIRSTGSTEAFF. The CDR3 DNA sequence: TGTGCCAGCATTAGATCGACGGGAAGCACTGAAGCTTTCTTT. The V and J genes are TRBV6-1 and TRBJ1-1; D not resolved. V lost 7 bases and J lost 4, with 16 bases in between. This CDR3 has 14 residues. Germline V lookup: CDR1 MNHNS, CDR2 SASEGT.

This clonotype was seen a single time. CDR3 DNA sequence: TGTGCCAGCAGCCAAGCCATTACGATTTCTAGCACAGATACGCAGTATTTT. The encoded protein is CASSQAITISSTDTQYF. V is TRBV16 and J is TRBJ2-3; D call uncertain. V lost 2 bases to trimming and J lost 0 bases, with 15 bases between them. Germline values: CDR1 KGHSY, CDR2 FQNENV. The length of the CDR3 is 17 residues.

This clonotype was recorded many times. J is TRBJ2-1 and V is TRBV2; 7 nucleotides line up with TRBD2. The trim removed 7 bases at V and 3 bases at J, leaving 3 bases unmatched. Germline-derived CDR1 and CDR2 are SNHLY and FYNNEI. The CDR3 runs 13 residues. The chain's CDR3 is CASKLAVYNEQFF. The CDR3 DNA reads TGTGCCAGCAAGCTAGCGGTCTACAATGAGCAGTTCTTC.

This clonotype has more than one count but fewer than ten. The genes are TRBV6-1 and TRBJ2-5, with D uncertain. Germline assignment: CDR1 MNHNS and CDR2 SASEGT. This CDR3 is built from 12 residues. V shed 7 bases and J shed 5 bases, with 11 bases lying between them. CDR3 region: CASNQDGETQYF. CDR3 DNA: TGTGCCAGCAACCAAGATGGGGAGACCCAGTACTTC.

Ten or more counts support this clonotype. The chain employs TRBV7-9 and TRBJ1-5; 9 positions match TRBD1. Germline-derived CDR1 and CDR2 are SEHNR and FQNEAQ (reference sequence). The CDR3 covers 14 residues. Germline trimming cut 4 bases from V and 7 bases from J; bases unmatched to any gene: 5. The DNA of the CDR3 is TGTGCCAGCAGCTGGGGACAGGGCGGCCAGCCCCAGCATTTT. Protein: CASSWGQGGQPQHF.

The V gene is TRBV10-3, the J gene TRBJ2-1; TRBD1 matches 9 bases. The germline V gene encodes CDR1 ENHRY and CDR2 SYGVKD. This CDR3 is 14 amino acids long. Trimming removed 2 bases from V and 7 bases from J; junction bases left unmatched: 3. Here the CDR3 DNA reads TGTGCCATCAGTGAGAGTGGACAGGGGAATGAGCAGTTCTTC. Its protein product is CAISESGQGNEQFF.

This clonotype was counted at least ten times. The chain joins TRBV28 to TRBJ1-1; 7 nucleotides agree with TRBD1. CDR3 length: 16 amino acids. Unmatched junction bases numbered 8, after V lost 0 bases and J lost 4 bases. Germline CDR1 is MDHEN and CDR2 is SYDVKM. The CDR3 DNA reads TGTGCCAGCAGTTTATGTAACAGGGGATGGTGCACTGAAGCTTTCTTT. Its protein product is CASSLCNRGWCTEAFF.

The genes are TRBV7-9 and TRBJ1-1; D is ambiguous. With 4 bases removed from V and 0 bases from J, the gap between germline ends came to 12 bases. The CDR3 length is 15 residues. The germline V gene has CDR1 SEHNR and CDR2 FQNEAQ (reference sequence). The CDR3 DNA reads TGTGCCAGCAGCTACATACGGGGAGTGAACACTGAAGCTTTCTTT. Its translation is CASSYIRGVNTEAFF.

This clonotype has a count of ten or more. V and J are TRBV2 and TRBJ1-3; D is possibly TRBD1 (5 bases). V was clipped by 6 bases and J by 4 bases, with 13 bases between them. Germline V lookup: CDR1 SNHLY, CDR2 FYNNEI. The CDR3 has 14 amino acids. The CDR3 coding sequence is TGTGCCAGCAGCCCCGAAGGGGCCGGAAACACCATATATTTT. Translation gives CASSPEGAGNTIYF. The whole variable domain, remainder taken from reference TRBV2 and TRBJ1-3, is EPEVTQTPSHQVTQMGQEVILRCVPISNHLYFYWYRQILGQKVEFLVSFYNNEISEKSEIFDDQFSVERPDGSNFTLKIRSTKLEDSAMYFCASSPEGAGNTIYFGEGSWLTVV.

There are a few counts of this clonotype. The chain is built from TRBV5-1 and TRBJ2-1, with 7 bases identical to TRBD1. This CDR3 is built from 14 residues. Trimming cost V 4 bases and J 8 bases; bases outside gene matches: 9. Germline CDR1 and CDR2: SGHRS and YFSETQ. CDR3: CASSTRDSWDEQFF. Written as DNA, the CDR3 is TGCGCCAGCAGCACCAGGGACAGTTGGGATGAGCAGTTCTTC. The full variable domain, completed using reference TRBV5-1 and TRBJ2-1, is KAGVTQTPRYLIKTRGQQVTLSCSPISGHRSVSWYQQTPGQGLQFLFEYFSETQRNKGNFPGRFSGRQFSNSRSEMNVSTLELGDSALYLCASSTRDSWDEQFFGPGTRLTVL.

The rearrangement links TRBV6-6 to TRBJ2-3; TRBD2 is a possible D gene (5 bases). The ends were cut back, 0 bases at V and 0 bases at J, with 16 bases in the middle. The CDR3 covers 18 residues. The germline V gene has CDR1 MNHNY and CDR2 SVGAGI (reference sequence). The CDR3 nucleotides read TGTGCCAGCAGTTACTCGATTGAGGGTGGGGAAAGCACAGATACGCAGTATTTT. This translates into CASSYSIEGGESTDTQYF.

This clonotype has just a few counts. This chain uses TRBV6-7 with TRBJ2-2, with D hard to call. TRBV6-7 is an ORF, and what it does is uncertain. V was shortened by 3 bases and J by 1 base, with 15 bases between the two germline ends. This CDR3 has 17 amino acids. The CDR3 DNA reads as TGTGCCAGCAGTTATTGTAAAAGGACGGAGAACACCGGGGAGCTGTTTTTT. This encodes CASSYCKRTENTGELFF.

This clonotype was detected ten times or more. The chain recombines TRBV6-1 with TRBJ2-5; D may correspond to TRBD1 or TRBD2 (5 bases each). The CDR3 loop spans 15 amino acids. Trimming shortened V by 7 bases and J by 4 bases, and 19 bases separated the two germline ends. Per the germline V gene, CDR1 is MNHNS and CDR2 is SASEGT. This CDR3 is CASIRVIGAPETQYF. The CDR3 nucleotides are TGTGCCAGCATTCGGGTCATCGGGGCCCCAGAGACCCAGTACTTC.

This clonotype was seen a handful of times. The CDR3 nucleotides are TGTGCCAGCAGCCAAGGGAGGGGCAATCAGCCCCAGCATTTT. Its translation is CASSQGRGNQPQHF. V is TRBV4-2 and J is TRBJ1-5; D is ambiguous. V was trimmed by 1 base and J by 2 bases, leaving 6 bases between them. Germline CDR1 and CDR2: LGHNA and YNFKEQ. The length of the CDR3 is 14 residues.

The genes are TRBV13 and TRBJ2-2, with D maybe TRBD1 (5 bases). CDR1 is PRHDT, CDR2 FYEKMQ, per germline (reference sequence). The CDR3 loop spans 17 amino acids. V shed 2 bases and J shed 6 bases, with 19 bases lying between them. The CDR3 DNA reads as TGTGCCAGCAGCTTATTCTCTGGGCGTGGGGCAGCCGGGGAGCTGTTTTTT. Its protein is CASSLFSGRGAAGELFF. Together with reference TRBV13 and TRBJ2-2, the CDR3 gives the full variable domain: AAGVIQSPRHLIKEKRETATLKCYPIPRHDTVYWYQQGPGQDPQFLISFYEKMQSDKGSIPDRFSAQQFSDYHSELNMSSLELGDSALYFCASSLFSGRGAAGELFFGEGSRLTVL.

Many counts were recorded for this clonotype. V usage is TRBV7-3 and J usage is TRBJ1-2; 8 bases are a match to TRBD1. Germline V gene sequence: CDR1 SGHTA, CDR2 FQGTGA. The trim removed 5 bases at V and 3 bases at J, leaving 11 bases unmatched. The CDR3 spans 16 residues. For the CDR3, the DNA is TGTGCCAGCAGCCCGACAGGGGCCCAGAGCTACTATGGCTACACCTTC. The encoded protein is CASSPTGAQSYYGYTF. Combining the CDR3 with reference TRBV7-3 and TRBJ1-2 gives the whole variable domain GAGVSQTPSNKVTEKGKYVELRCDPISGHTALYWYRQSLGQGPEFLIYFQGTGAADDSGLPNDRFFAVRPEGSVSTLKIQRTERGDSAVYLCASSPTGAQSYYGYTFGSGTRLTVV.

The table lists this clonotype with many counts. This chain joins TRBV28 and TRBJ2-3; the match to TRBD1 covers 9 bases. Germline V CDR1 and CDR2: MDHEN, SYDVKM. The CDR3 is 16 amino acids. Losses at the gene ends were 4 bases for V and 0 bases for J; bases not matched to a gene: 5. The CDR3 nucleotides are TGTGCCAGCAGTTGGGACAGGGCGGGCAGCACAGATACGCAGTATTTT. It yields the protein CASSWDRAGSTDTQYF.

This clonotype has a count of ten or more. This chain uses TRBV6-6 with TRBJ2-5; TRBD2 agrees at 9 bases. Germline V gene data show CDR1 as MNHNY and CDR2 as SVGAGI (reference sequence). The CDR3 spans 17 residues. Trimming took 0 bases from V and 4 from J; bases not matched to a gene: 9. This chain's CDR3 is CASSYSRSSGGLETQYF. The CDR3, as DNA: TGTGCCAGCAGTTACTCGAGGAGTAGCGGGGGCTTAGAGACCCAGTACTTC.

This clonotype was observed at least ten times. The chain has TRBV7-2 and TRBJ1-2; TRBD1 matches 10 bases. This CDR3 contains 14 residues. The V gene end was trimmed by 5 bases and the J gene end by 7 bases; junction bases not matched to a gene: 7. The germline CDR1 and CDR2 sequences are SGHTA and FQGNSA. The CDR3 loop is CASSIGTGASGYTF. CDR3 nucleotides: TGTGCCAGCAGCATAGGGACAGGGGCGAGTGGCTACACCTTC. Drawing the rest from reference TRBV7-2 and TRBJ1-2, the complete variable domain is GAGVSQSPSNKVTEKGKDVELRCDPISGHTALYWYRQSLGQGLEFLIYFQGNSAPDKSGLPSDRFSAERTGGSVSTLTIQRTQQEDSAVYLCASSIGTGASGYTFGSGTRLTVV.

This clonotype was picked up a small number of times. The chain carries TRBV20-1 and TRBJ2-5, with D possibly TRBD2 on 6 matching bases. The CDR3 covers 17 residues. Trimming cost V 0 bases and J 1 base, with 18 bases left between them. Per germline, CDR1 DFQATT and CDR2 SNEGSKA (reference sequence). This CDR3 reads CSARDEPKAGRQETQYF. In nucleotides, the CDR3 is TGCAGTGCTAGAGATGAGCCGAAAGCGGGCCGCCAAGAGACCCAGTACTTC.

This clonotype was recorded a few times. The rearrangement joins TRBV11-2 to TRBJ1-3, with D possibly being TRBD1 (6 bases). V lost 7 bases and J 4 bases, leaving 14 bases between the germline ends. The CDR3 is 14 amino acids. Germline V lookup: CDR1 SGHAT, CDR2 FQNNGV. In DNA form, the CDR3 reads TGTGCCAGCATCCTGGCGGGGGCCGGAAACACCATATATTTT. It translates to CASILAGAGNTIYF.